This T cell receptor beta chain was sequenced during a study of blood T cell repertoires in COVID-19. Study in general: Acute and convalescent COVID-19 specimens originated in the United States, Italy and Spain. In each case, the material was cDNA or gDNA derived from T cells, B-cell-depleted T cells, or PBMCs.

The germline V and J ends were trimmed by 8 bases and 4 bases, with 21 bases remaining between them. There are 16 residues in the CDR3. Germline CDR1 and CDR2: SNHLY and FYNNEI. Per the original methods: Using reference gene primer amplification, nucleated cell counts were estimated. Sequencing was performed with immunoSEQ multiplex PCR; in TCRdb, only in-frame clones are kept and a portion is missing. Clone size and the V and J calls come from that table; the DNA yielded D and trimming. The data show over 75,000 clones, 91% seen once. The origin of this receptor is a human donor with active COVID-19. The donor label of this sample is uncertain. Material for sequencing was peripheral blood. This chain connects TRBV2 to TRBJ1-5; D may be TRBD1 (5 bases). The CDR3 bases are TGTGCCAGCCGTACTTCCCCGGGGGATAAAAATCAGCCCCAGCATTTT. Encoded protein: CASRTSPGDKNQPQHF. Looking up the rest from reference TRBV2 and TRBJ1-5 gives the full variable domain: EPEVTQTPSHQVTQMGQEVILRCVPISNHLYFYWYRQILGQKVEFLVSFYNNEISEKSEIFDDQFSVERPDGSNFTLKIRSTKLEDSAMYFCASRTSPGDKNQPQHFGDGTRLSIL.